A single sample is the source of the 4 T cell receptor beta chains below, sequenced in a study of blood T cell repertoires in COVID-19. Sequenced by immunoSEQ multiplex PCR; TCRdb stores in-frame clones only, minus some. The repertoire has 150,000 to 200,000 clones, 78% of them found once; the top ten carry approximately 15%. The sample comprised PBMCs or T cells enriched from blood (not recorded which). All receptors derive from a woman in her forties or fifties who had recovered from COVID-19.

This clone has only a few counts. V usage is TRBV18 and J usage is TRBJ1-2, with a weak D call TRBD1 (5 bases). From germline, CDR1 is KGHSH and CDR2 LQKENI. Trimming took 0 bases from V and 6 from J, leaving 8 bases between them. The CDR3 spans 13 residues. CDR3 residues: CASSPPGGDGYTF. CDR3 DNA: TGTGCCAGCTCACCACCGGGGGGAGATGGCTACACCTTC.

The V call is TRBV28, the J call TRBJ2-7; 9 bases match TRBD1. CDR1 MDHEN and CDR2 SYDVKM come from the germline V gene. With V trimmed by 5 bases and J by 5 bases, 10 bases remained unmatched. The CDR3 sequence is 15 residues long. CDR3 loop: CASSLHLGTGNEQYF. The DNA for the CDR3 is TGTGCCAGCAGTCTACACCTGGGGACAGGGAACGAGCAGTACTTC.

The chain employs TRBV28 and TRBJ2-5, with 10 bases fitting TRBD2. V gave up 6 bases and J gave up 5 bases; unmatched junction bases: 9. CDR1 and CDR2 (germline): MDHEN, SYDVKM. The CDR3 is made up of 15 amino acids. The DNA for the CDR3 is TGTGCCAGCAGCCTAACTATAGCGGGAGGCGAGACCCAGTACTTC. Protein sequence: CASSLTIAGGETQYF.

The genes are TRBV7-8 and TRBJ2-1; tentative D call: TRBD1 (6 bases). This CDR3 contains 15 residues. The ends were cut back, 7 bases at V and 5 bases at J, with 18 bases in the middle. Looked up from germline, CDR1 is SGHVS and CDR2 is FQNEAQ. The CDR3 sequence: CASNPRGLPNNEQFF. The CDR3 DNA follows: TGTGCCAGCAACCCCAGGGGCCTTCCTAACAATGAGCAGTTCTTC.